A single sample gave rise to the 16 T cell receptor beta chains below, sequenced in a study of blood T cell repertoires in COVID-19. Sequencing used immunoSEQ multiplex PCR; TCRdb keeps in-frame clones, though not all of them. This table holds approximately 200,000 clones, around four fifths found once. The specimen was peripheral blood. The receptors were sampled from a woman older than 75 with COVID-19, enrolled during active disease.

The chain employs TRBV27 and TRBJ1-1, with D hard to call. Germline lookup yields CDR1 MNHEY and CDR2 SMNVEV (reference sequence). The CDR3 loop spans 14 amino acids. Trimming left V 2 bases short and J 5 bases short, with 12 bases between. The CDR3 loop reads CASSLTSGTTEAFF. DNA for the CDR3: TGTGCCAGCAGTTTAACATCGGGAACAACTGAAGCTTTCTTT.

This clone came up a few times. The chain combines TRBV7-2 with TRBJ1-1; a possible D gene is TRBD1 (5 bases). The CDR3 is 14 residues long. Germline V gives CDR1 SGHTA, CDR2 FQGNSA. V was clipped by 5 bases and J by 4 bases, with 14 bases between them. The CDR3 reads CASSRPGGGTEAFF. In DNA, the CDR3 is TGTGCCAGCAGCCGCCCTGGGGGAGGCACTGAAGCTTTCTTT.

At least ten counts were recorded for this clone. The chain carries TRBV10-3 and TRBJ2-2; perhaps TRBD1 as D (5 bases). V lost 6 bases and J lost 4, with 12 bases in between. This CDR3 comprises 14 residues. CDR1 and CDR2 (germline): ENHRY, SYGVKD. CDR3 region: CAIRPTGTTGELFF. CDR3 bases: TGTGCCATCAGACCAACAGGAACCACCGGGGAGCTGTTTTTT.

The genes are TRBV6-5 and TRBJ1-2; 9 bases match TRBD1. Trimming at V came to 7 bases and at J to 7 bases, leaving 13 bases not matched to a gene. The CDR3 has 15 amino acids. The germline gives CDR1 MNHEY, CDR2 SVGAGI. The CDR3 loop is CASTFRDRVNAGYTF. The CDR3 DNA is TGTGCCAGCACCTTCCGGGACAGGGTTAATGCTGGCTACACCTTC.

This chain connects TRBV19 to TRBJ2-2; no definite D call. Looked up from germline, CDR1 is LNHDA and CDR2 is SQIVND (reference sequence). The CDR3 has 14 residues. Trimming shortened V by 5 bases and J by 0 bases, and 7 bases separated the two germline ends. The DNA for the CDR3 is TGTGCCAGTAGTTTGGCGGCGAACACCGGGGAGCTGTTTTTT. Translated, it gives CASSLAANTGELFF.

V is TRBV28 and J is TRBJ1-2, with TRBD1 identical over 10 bases. The ends lost 4 bases at V and 8 bases at J; junction bases unmatched: 7. CDR1 MDHEN and CDR2 SYDVKM come from the germline V gene. This CDR3 contains 14 residues. In DNA, the CDR3 is TGTGCCAGCAGTTGGGGGACAGGGGCTTTCGGCTACACCTTC. This encodes CASSWGTGAFGYTF.

V usage is TRBV18 and J usage is TRBJ1-5; a weak D match, TRBD1 (6 bases). V was cut by 1 base and J by 0 bases, with 16 bases left in between. CDR1 is KGHSH, CDR2 LQKENI, per germline. The CDR3 is 18 residues long. Here the CDR3 DNA reads TGTGCCAGCTCACCACGGGGGCAGGCCCATCTTAGCAATCAGCCCCAGCATTTT. This encodes CASSPRGQAHLSNQPQHF.

The chain links TRBV28 to TRBJ1-5, with 10 nucleotides matching TRBD1. This CDR3 is built from 19 residues. Germline V CDR1 and CDR2: MDHEN, SYDVKM. Unmatched junction bases numbered 14, after V lost 6 bases and J lost 0 bases. The CDR3 DNA follows: TGTGCCAGCAGCCGCTCCAAAGCGGGACAGGGGTATAGCAATCAGCCCCAGCATTTT. Translation: CASSRSKAGQGYSNQPQHF. Together with reference TRBV28 and TRBJ1-5, the CDR3 gives the full variable domain: DVKVTQSSRYLVKRTGEKVFLECVQDMDHENMFWYRQDPGLGLRLIYFSYDVKMKEKGDIPEGYSVSREKKERFSLILESASTNQTSMYLCASSRSKAGQGYSNQPQHFGDGTRLSIL.

The chain is built from TRBV3-1 (or the pseudogene TRBV3-2) and TRBJ2-1; 8 bases match TRBD2. The V segment lost 5 bases and the J segment 5 bases; nucleotides outside the gene matches: 11. The CDR3 is made up of 16 amino acids. Per germline, CDR1 LGHDT and CDR2 YNNKEL (reference sequence). The CDR3 protein is CASSSPRLAGHNEQFF. The CDR3 region has the DNA TGTGCCAGCAGCTCGCCTCGCCTAGCGGGTCACAATGAGCAGTTCTTC.

The rearrangement uses TRBV5-8 and TRBJ2-6; TRBD1 aligns across 7 bases. The V gene end was trimmed by 5 bases and the J gene end by 2 bases; junction bases not matched to a gene: 16. The CDR3 runs to 19 residues. Looked up from germline, CDR1 is SGHTS and CDR2 is YDEGEE. CDR3: CASSKGDRYNSAGANVLTF. In DNA, the CDR3 is TGTGCCAGCAGTAAAGGGGACAGATACAATTCTGCTGGGGCCAACGTCCTGACTTTC.

This clone was observed a single time. The chain has TRBV3-1 (or the pseudogene TRBV3-2) and TRBJ1-2; D is unresolved. This CDR3 contains 17 residues. With 1 base removed from V and 6 bases from J, the gap between germline ends came to 21 bases. Germline V gene sequence: CDR1 LGHDT, CDR2 YNNKEL (reference sequence). The CDR3 reads CASSQVSGYTGMNGYTF. The CDR3 DNA reads TGTGCCAGCAGCCAAGTTAGTGGTTATACGGGAATGAATGGCTACACCTTC.

V usage is TRBV9 and J usage is TRBJ2-1; 14 bases match TRBD2. The CDR3 length is 16 residues. Looked up from germline, CDR1 is SGDLS and CDR2 is YYNGEE. V gave up 4 bases and J gave up 4 bases; unmatched junction bases: 4. The CDR3 coding sequence is TGTGCCAGCAGCCCTTGGACTAGCGGGGGGTACAATGAGCAGTTCTTC. Translating it yields CASSPWTSGGYNEQFF.

The chain links TRBV6-5 to TRBJ1-4, with a possible D match to TRBD1 (6 bases). The CDR3 covers 15 residues. V lost 0 bases, J lost 3 bases, and 8 bases lay in between. Germline V lookup: CDR1 MNHEY, CDR2 SVGAGI. CDR3 nucleotide sequence: TGTGCCAGCAGTTACTCTGGACAGCCTAATGAAAAACTGTTTTTT. As protein: CASSYSGQPNEKLFF.

V gene TRBV10-1 combines with J gene TRBJ1-1, with a possible D match to TRBD1 (6 bases). The CDR3 covers 23 residues. CDR1 WNHNN and CDR2 SYGVQD come from the germline V gene (reference sequence). The ends were cut back, 4 bases at V and 0 bases at J, with 36 bases in the middle. The CDR3 spells CASSADYGQLTSSLELMNTEAFF. CDR3 DNA: TGCGCCAGCAGTGCCGATTACGGACAGCTAACTTCATCGCTGGAACTGATGAACACTGAAGCTTTCTTT.

The sample holds a few counts of this clone. The chain has TRBV4-2 and TRBJ1-3; no definite D call. Between the trimmed V and J ends, which lost 9 bases and 9 bases, there was a span of 18 bases. The length of the CDR3 is 13 residues. Germline V gives CDR1 LGHNA, CDR2 YNFKEQ. The CDR3 sequence: CASSGRGFSTIYF. The CDR3 nucleotides are TGTGCCAGTTCCGGACGGGGTTTTAGCACCATATATTTT.

As regards this clone: Other DNA sequences from this sample encode an identical CDR3 as well. This chain uses TRBV28 with TRBJ1-1; D is uncertain. The germline V gene has CDR1 MDHEN and CDR2 SYDVKM. Between the trimmed V and J ends, which lost 2 bases and 5 bases, there was a span of 3 bases. The CDR3 totals 11 residues. DNA of the CDR3: TGTGCCAGCAGTTTACGGACTGAAGCTTTCTTT. Translation: CASSLRTEAFF.